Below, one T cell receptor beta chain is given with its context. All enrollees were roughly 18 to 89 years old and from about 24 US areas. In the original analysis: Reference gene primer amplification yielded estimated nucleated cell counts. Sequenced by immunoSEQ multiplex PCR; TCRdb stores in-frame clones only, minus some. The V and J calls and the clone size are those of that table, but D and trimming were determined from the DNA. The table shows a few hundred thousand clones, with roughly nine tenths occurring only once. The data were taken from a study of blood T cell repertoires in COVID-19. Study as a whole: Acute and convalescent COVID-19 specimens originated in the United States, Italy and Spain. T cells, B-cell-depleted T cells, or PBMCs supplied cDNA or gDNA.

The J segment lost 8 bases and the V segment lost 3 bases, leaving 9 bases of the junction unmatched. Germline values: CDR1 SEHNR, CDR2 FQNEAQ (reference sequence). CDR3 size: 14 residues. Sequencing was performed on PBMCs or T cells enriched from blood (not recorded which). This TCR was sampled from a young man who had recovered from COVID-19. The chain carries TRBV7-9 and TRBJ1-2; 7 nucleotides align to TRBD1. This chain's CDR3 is CASSFHRQGWGYTF. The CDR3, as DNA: TGTGCCAGCAGCTTCCATCGACAGGGATGGGGCTACACCTTC.